Sequencing of this TCR beta chain was carried out in a study of blood T cells in healthy people across ages. Then a second PCR, running about 7 to 11 cycles, was carried out with a sample-barcoded 5' primer and a J-beta primer mix. In TCRdb, the 5' RACE reads were re-called with MiXCR into one record per CDR3 protein. Among roughly 680,000 distinct CDR3 sequences listed, about 50% were seen once. The V and J ends lost 4 bases and 6 bases respectively, with 22 bases between them. Germline lookup yields CDR1 SGHRS and CDR2 YFSETQ. There are 17 residues in the CDR3. Sequencing input: blood. The chain recombines TRBV5-1 with TRBJ2-2; D may be TRBD1 (6 bases). This sequence was found in a woman aged 80 or over in good health. CDR3: CASSRRRAGDVPGELFF. DNA for the CDR3: TGCGCCAGCAGCCGGAGGCGGGCAGGGGATGTTCCCGGGGAGCTGTTTTTT.